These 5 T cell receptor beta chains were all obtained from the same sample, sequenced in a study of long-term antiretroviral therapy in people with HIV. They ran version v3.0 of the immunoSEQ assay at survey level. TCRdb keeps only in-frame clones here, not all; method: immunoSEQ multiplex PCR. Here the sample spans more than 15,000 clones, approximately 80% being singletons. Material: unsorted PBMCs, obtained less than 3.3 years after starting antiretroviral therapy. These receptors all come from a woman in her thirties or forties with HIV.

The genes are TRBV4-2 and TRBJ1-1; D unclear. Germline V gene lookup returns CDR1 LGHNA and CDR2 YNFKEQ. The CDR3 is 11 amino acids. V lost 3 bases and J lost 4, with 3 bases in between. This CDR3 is CASSHGTEAFF. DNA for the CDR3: TGTGCCAGCAGCCATGGCACTGAAGCTTTCTTT.

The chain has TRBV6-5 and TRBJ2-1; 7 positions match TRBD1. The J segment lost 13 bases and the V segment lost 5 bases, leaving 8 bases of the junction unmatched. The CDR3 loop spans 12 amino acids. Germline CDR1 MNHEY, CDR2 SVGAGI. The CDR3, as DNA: TGTGCCAGCAGTCCCGAGGGGACAGATCAGTTCTTC. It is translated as CASSPEGTDQFF.

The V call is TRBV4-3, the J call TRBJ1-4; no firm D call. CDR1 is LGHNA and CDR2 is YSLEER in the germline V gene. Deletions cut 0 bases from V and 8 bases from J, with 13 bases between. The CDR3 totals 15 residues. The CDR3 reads CASSQDPLSGEKLFF. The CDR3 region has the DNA TGCGCCAGCAGCCAAGACCCGTTGTCGGGAGAAAAACTGTTTTTT.

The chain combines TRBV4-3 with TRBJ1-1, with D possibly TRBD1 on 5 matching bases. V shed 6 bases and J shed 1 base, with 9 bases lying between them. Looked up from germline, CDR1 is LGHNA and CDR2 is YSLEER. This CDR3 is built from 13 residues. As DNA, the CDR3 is TGCGCCAGCAGTCGTGGACAGAACACTGAAGCTTTCTTT. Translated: CASSRGQNTEAFF.

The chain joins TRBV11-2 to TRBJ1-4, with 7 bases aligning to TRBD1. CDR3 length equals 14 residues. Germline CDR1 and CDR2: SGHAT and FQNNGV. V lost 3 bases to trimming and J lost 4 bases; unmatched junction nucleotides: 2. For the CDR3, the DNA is TGTGCCAGCAGCTTTCGACAGGGTAATGAAAAACTGTTTTTT. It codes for CASSFRQGNEKLFF.